The 13 T cell receptor beta chains below were found in one sample sequenced in a study of blood T cell repertoires in COVID-19. Profiled with immunoSEQ multiplex PCR; TCRdb holds only in-frame clones, not every one. The sample comprises approximately 300,000 clones, 87% of which are singletons, and about 2% rests with the top ten. The specimen was peripheral blood. These receptors were collected from a man between 18 and 29 years old with active or convalescent COVID-19.

This sequence joins TRBV7-3 and TRBJ1-5; D is uncertain. The CDR3 extends over 16 amino acids. V was cut by 2 bases and J by 0 bases, with 11 bases left in between. Germline V gives CDR1 SGHTA, CDR2 FQGTGA. CDR3 sequence reads: CASSLETADSNQPQHF. CDR3 nucleotide sequence: TGTGCCAGCAGCTTAGAAACAGCCGATAGCAATCAGCCCCAGCATTTT.

The chain uses TRBV7-2 and TRBJ2-4; 8 nucleotides match TRBD2. CDR1 and CDR2 from the germline V gene are SGHTA and FQGNSA. The ends lost 0 bases at V and 9 bases at J; junction bases unmatched: 7. The length of the CDR3 is 15 residues. The CDR3, as DNA: TGTGCCAGCAGCTTAGCAAGCGGGAGTTTCGGCATTCAGTACTTC. Translation: CASSLASGSFGIQYF.

The V and J genes are TRBV4-1 and TRBJ2-5; 10 bases are shared with TRBD2. From germline, CDR1 is MGHRA and CDR2 YSYEKL. V dropped 5 bases and J dropped 5; count of bases not matched to a gene: 8. The CDR3 is 15 amino acids. The CDR3 DNA reads as TGCGCCAGCAGCATCCTAGCGGGGGAGGGGGAGACCCAGTACTTC. This gives the protein CASSILAGEGETQYF.

This chain links TRBV7-9 with TRBJ1-2, with 7 bases that match TRBD1. This CDR3 has 16 residues. J was trimmed by 6 bases and V by 5 bases; bases with no gene match: 15. The germline V gene has CDR1 SEHNR and CDR2 FQNEAQ (reference sequence). The DNA of the CDR3 is TGTGCCAGCAGCACCAGGACAGGTTACCCAATTGATGGCTACACCTTC. Translating it yields CASSTRTGYPIDGYTF.

J is TRBJ1-5 and V is TRBV28, with 7 bases matching TRBD1. There are 13 residues in the CDR3. From germline, CDR1 is MDHEN and CDR2 SYDVKM. Unmatched junction bases numbered 8, after V lost 10 bases and J lost 5 bases. The CDR3 loop is CAITGTAHQPQHF. The CDR3 nucleotides read TGTGCCATCACCGGGACAGCACATCAGCCCCAGCATTTT.

The chain uses TRBV12-3 or TRBV12-4 and TRBJ1-5; 7 bases are shared with TRBD1. The V and J ends lost 6 bases and 5 bases, in that order; junction bases with no gene match: 4. This CDR3 spans 13 amino acids. This CDR3 is CASRQGLDQPQHF. CDR3 DNA sequence: TGTGCCAGCAGACAGGGGTTGGATCAGCCCCAGCATTTT.

This chain connects TRBV3-1 (or the pseudogene TRBV3-2) to TRBJ2-5; D possibly corresponds to TRBD2 (6 bases). Per the germline V gene, CDR1 is LGHDT and CDR2 is YNNKEL (reference sequence). V was clipped by 1 base and J by 4 bases, with 16 bases between them. CDR3 length: 16 residues. The CDR3 sequence: CASSQVAGKFAETQYF. In DNA, the CDR3 is TGTGCCAGCAGCCAAGTTGCGGGGAAATTCGCAGAGACCCAGTACTTC.

The rearrangement uses TRBV7-9 and TRBJ2-1; 12 nucleotides line up with TRBD2. CDR3 length: 16 amino acids. CDR1 and CDR2 (germline): SEHNR, FQNEAQ (reference sequence). The junction had 9 bases not matched to a gene; V was cut back by 4 bases and J by 8 bases. CDR3 region: CASSSLLAGGPHEQFF. CDR3 nucleotides: TGTGCCAGCAGCTCTCTTCTAGCGGGAGGGCCCCATGAGCAGTTCTTC.

This sequence joins TRBV10-2 and TRBJ2-2; a weak D match, TRBD2 (6 bases). Trimming removed 11 bases from V and 6 bases from J, with 13 bases in between. CDR3 length: 12 residues. Germline V gene data show CDR1 as WSHSY and CDR2 as SAAADI. The CDR3: CAAGSGSGELFF. CDR3 DNA: TGCGCCGCCGGGAGTGGATCCGGGGAGCTGTTTTTT.

The gene calls are TRBV6-5 and TRBJ1-1; 11 nucleotides agree with TRBD1. The J segment lost 3 bases and the V segment lost 5 bases, leaving 2 bases of the junction unmatched. This CDR3 comprises 14 residues. Germline CDR1 is MNHEY and CDR2 is SVGAGI. CDR3 residues: CASSRDRGDTEAFF. The CDR3 DNA reads as TGTGCCAGCAGTCGGGACAGGGGGGACACTGAAGCTTTCTTT.

This clone occurred once. The rearrangement joins TRBV9 to TRBJ1-2; D not certain. V was trimmed by 3 bases and J by 7 bases, leaving 13 bases between them. The CDR3 length is 13 residues. Germline loops: CDR1 SGDLS, CDR2 YYNGEE. CDR3 in DNA: TGTGCCAGCAGCGGGTCAATTGGCCCTGGCTACACCTTC. Amino acid sequence: CASSGSIGPGYTF. Full variable domain (rest looked up from reference TRBV9 and TRBJ1-2): DSGVTQTPKHLITATGQRVTLRCSPRSGDLSVYWYQQSLDQGLQFLIQYYNGEERAKGNILERFSAQQFPDLHSELNLSSLELGDSALYFCASSGSIGPGYTFGSGTRLTVV.

The rearrangement uses TRBV15 and TRBJ1-2; D is perhaps TRBD1 (6 bases). V shed 5 bases and J shed 2 bases, with 9 bases lying between them. CDR3 length: 13 residues. The germline V gene has CDR1 LNHNV and CDR2 YYDKDF (reference sequence). CDR3 protein: CATSRDTNYGYTF. The CDR3 DNA follows: TGTGCCACCAGCCGGGACACGAACTATGGCTACACCTTC.

In the case of this clone: At the DNA level, this CDR3 is encoded by other sequences in the same sample as well. The chain joins TRBV9 to TRBJ1-1; a weak D match, TRBD1 (5 bases). Per the germline V gene, CDR1 is SGDLS and CDR2 is YYNGEE. This CDR3 is built from 13 residues. V was pared by 0 bases and J by 3 bases, with 6 bases between. The CDR3 spells CASSVGGDTEAFF. For the CDR3, the DNA is TGTGCCAGCAGCGTAGGGGGCGACACTGAAGCTTTCTTT.